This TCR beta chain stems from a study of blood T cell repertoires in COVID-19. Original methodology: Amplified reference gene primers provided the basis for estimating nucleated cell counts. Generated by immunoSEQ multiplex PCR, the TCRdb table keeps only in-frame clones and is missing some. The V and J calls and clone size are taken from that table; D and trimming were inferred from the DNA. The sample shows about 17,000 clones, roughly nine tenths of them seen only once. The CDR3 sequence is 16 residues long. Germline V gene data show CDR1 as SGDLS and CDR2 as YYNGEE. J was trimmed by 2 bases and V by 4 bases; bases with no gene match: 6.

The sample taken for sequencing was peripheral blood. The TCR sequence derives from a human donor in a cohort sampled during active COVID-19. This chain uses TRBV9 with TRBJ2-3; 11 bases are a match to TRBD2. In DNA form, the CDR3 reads TGTGCCAGCAGCTCCCGACTAGCGGGGTTCACAGATACGCAGTATTTT. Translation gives CASSSRLAGFTDTQYF.